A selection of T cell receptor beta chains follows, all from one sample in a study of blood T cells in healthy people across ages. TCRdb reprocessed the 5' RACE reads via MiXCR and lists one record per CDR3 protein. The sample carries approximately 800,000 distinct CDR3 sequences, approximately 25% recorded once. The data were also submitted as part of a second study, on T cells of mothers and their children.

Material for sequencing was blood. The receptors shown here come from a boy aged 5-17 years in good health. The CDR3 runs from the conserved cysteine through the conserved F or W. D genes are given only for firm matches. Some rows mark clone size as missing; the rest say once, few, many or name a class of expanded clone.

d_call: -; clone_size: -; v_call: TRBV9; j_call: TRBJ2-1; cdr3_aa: CASSPRGLPENSYNEQFF; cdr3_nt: TGTGCCAGCAGCCCTAGGGGGTTACCCGAGAATTCCTACAATGAGCAGTTCTTC
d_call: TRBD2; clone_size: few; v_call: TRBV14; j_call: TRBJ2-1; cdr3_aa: CASSQATQLAGYNEQFF; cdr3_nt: TGTGCCAGCAGCCAAGCGACCCAGCTAGCGGGATACAATGAGCAGTTCTTC
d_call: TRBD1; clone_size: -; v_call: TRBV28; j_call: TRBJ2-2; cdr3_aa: CAISPGTGTGELFF; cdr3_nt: TGTGCCATCAGTCCCGGGACAGGCACCGGGGAGCTGTTTTTT
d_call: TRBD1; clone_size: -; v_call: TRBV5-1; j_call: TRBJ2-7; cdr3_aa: CASSLGTAAYEQYF; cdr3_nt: TGCGCCAGCAGCCTAGGGACAGCAGCCTACGAGCAGTACTTC
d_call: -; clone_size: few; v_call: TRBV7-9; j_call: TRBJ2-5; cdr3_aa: CASSHGHQETQYF; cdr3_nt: TGTGCCAGCAGCCACGGACACCAAGAGACCCAGTACTTC
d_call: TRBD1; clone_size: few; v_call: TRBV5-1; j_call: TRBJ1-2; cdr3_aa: CASSLIGTVNYGYTF; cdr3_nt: TGCGCCAGCAGCTTGATCGGGACAGTCAACTATGGCTACACCTTC
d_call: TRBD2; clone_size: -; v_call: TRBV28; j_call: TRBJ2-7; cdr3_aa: CASSPPPSVGGPVGLTYEQYF; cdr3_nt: TGTGCCAGCAGTCCTCCCCCTAGCGTGGGAGGGCCGGTGGGCTTGACCTACGAGCAGTACTTC
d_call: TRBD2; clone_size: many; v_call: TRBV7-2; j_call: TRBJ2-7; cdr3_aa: CASSLGGLAGPYYEQYF; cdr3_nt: TGTGCCAGCAGCTTAGGAGGACTAGCGGGTCCATACTACGAGCAGTACTTC
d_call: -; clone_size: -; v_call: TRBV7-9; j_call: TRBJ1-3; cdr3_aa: CASSLLGGNTIYF; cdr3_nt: TGTGCCAGCAGCCTCTTGGGTGGAAACACCATATATTTT
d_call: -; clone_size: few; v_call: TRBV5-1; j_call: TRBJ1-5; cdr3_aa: CASSLAGFNQPQHF; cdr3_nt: TGCGCCAGCAGCTTGGCGGGGTTCAATCAGCCCCAGCATTTT
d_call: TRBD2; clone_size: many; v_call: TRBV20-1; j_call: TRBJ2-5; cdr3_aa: CSARVTSGGAQETQYF; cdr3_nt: TGCAGTGCTAGGGTGACTAGCGGGGGGGCCCAAGAGACCCAGTACTTC
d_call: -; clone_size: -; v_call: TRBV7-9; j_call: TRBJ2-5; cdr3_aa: CASSLVLGRFETQYF; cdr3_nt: TGTGCCAGCAGCTTAGTACTCGGGCGTTTCGAGACCCAGTACTTC
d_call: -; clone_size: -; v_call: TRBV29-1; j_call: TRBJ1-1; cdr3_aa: CSATDFTEAFF; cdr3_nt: TGCAGCGCCACAGATTTCACTGAAGCTTTCTTT
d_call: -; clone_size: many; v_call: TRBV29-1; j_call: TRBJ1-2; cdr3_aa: CSAAGLRDGYTF; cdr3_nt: TGCAGCGCTGCAGGGCTTCGGGATGGCTACACCTTC
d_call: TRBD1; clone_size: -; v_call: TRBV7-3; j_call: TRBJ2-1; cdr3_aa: CASSLTLQGNEQFF; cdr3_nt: TGTGCCAGCAGCTTAACGCTACAGGGGAATGAGCAGTTCTTC
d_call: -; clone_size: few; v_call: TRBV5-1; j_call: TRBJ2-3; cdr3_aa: CASSLDAFTDTQYF; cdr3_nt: TGCGCCAGCAGCTTAGACGCATTCACAGATACGCAGTATTTT
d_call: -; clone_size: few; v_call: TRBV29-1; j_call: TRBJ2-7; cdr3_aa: CSVAGFSDEQYF; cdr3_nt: TGCAGCGTTGCCGGGTTTAGTGACGAGCAGTACTTC
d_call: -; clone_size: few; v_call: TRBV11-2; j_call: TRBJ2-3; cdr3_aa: CASSLAAGATQYF; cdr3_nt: TGTGCCAGCAGCTTAGCCGCAGGGGCTACGCAGTATTTT
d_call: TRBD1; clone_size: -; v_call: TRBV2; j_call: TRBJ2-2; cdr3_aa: CASKDRNTGELFF; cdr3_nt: TGTGCCAGCAAGGACAGGAACACCGGGGAACTGTTTTTT
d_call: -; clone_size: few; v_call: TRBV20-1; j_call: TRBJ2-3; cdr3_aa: CSARDLPSGSSRDTQYF; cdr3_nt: TGCAGTGCTAGAGATCTTCCTTCCGGGAGTTCCCGAGATACGCAGTATTTT
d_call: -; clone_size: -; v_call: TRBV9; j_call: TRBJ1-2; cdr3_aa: CASSAREGPNYGYTF; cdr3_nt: TGTGCCAGCAGCGCTCGGGAGGGGCCCAACTATGGCTACACCTTC
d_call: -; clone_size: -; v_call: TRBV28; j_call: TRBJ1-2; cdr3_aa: CASSVGLSDIFF; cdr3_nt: TGTGCCAGCAGTGTAGGACTCTCCGATATCTTCTTC
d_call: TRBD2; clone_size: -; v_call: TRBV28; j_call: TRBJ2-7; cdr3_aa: CASILAGGVGEQYF; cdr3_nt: TGTGCCAGCATCTTAGCGGGAGGGGTCGGCGAGCAGTACTTC
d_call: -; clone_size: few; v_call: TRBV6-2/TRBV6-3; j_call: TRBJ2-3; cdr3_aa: CASSYRAGRLGGPGTDTQYF; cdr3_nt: TGTGCCAGCAGTTACCGCGCCGGGCGTTTGGGGGGGCCAGGCACAGATACGCAGTATTTT
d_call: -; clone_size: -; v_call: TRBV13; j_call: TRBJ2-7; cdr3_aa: CASTPRGSSEQYF; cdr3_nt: TGTGCCAGCACGCCGAGGGGAAGTAGCGAGCAGTACTTC
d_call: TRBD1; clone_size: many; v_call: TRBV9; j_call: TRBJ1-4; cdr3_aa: CASSNDLQGSNEKLFF; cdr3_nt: TGTGCCAGCAGCAACGATCTACAGGGGAGTAATGAAAAACTGTTTTTT
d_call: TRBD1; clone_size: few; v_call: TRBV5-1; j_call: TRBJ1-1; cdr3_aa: CASSSSTGSGTEAFF; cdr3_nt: TGCGCCAGCAGCTCTTCGACAGGGTCGGGCACTGAAGCTTTCTTT
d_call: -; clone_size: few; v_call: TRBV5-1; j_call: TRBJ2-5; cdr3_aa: CASSPDEGWTALQETQYF; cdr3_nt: TGCGCCAGCAGCCCTGACGAGGGTTGGACAGCCCTCCAAGAGACCCAGTACTTC
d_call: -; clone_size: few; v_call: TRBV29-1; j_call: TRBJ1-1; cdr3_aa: CSVVSIDIGKDTEAFF; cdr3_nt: TGCAGCGTTGTATCAATAGACATCGGAAAGGACACTGAAGCTTTCTTT
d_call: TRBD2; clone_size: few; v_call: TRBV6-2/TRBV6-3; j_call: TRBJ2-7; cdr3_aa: CASSYGTSGGSYEQYF; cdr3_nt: TGTGCCAGCAGTTACGGTACTAGCGGGGGATCCTACGAGCAGTACTTC
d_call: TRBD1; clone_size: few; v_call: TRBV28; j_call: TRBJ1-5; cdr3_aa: CASNDRDWNQPQHF; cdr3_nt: TGTGCCAGCAATGACAGGGATTGGAATCAGCCCCAGCATTTT
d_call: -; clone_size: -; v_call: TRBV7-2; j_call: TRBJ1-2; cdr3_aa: CASRNQGPNGGYTF; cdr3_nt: TGTGCCAGCAGGAACCAAGGGCCAAACGGTGGCTACACCTTC
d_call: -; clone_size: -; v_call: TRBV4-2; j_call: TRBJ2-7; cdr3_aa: CASSLTSGRDSYEQYF; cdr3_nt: TGTGCCAGCAGCCTTACCTCAGGGCGGGACTCCTACGAGCAGTACTTC
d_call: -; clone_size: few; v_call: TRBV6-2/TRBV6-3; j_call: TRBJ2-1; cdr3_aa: CASSTRGRGSYNEQFF; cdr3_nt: TGTGCCAGCAGTACCAGGGGCAGGGGCTCCTACAATGAGCAGTTCTTC
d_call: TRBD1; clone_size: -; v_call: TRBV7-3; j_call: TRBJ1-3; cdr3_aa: CASSTQTGGNTIYF; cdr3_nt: TGTGCCAGCAGCACCCAGACAGGGGGAAACACCATATATTTT
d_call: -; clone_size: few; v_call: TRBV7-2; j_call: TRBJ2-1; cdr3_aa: CASSFNSIQQFF; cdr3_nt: TGTGCCAGCAGCTTTAACTCTATACAGCAGTTCTTC
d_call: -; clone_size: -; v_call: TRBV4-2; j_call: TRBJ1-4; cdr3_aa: CASSQLIGPTTNEKLFF; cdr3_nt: TGTGCCAGCAGCCAGCTGATCGGGCCAACAACTAATGAAAAACTGTTTTTT
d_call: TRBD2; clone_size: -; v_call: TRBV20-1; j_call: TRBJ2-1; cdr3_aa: CSARDTTSGGNEQFF; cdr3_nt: TGCAGTGCTAGAGATACAACTAGCGGGGGGAATGAGCAGTTCTTC
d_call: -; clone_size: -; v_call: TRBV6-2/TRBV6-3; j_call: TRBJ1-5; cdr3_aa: CASSFGRGLKNYSNQPQHF; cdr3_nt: TGTGCCAGCAGTTTTGGTCGGGGACTAAAGAACTATAGCAATCAGCCCCAGCATTTT
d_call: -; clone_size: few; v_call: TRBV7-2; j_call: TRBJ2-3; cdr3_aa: CASSKSPDTQYF; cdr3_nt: TGTGCCAGCAGCAAGAGCCCAGATACGCAGTATTTT
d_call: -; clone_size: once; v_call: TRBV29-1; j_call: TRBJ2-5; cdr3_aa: CSVELLSQYF; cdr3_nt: TGCAGCGTTGAACTTCTTTCCCAGTACTTC
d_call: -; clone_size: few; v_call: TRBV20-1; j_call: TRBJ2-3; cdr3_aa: CSAGDLGADTQYF; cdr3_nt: TGCAGTGCTGGGGACCTAGGGGCGGATACGCAGTATTTT
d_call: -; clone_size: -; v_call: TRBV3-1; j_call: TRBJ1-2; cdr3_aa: CASSRREQGNGYTF; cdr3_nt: TGTGCCAGCAGCCGACGAGAACAGGGTAACGGCTACACCTTC
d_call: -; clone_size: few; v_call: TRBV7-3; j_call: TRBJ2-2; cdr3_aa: CASSLGHNGELFF; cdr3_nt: TGTGCCAGCAGCTTGGGACATAACGGGGAGCTGTTTTTT